This record concerns one T cell receptor beta chain sequence. The participants were between about 18 and 90 years old and came from about two dozen US areas. Cohorts were determined from participant-reported clinical history. CDR3 length equals 18 residues. CDR1 and CDR2 from the germline V gene are SGHRS and YFSETQ. V was cut by 2 bases and J by 4 bases, with 22 bases left in between. This specimen belongs to a study of blood T cell repertoires in COVID-19. Across the whole study: Material from acute and convalescent COVID-19 was sourced from the United States, Italy and Spain.

Study processing details: The assay estimated nucleated cells by amplifying reference gene primers. Sequencing used immunoSEQ multiplex PCR; TCRdb keeps in-frame clones, though not all of them. That table supplies the V and J calls and clone size; D and trimming were determined from the DNA. The sample consists of 200,000 to 300,000 clones, roughly 87% of them appearing once. Sequences were obtained from PBMCs or T cells enriched from blood (not recorded which). The chain joins TRBV5-1 to TRBJ2-4, with D perhaps matching TRBD1 (6 bases). This receptor was identified in a woman aged 25 to 39 with acute COVID-19. This CDR3 is CASSLVGFAGQGKNIQYF. The CDR3 DNA is TGCGCCAGCAGCTTAGTGGGCTTTGCGGGTCAGGGGAAAAACATTCAGTACTTC.